This T cell receptor (beta chain) stems from a study of cytomegalovirus exposure and HLA in healthy donors. With 60 Vbeta and 13 Jbeta primers, the PCR was carried out. Some clones are missing from TCRdb's copy, which holds only in-frame ones; the method was immunoSEQ multiplex PCR. The data contain some 150,000 clones, less than 80% of them seen just once; the ten biggest clones take up 2.1%. Germline CDR1 is SQVTM and CDR2 is ANQGSEA. Trimming removed 4 bases from V and 7 bases from J, with 14 bases in between. There are 13 residues in the CDR3. This chain uses TRBV29-1 with TRBJ2-1, with a weak D call TRBD2 (7 bases). The sample consisted of PBMCs. The clonotype originates from a man between 35 and 55 years old in good health and CMV-seronegative. CDR3 amino acids: CSVGPRGANEQFF. CDR3 bases: TGCAGCGTTGGCCCCCGGGGGGCGAATGAGCAGTTCTTC.